A single sample is the source of the 17 T cell receptor beta chains below, sequenced in a study of blood T cell repertoires in COVID-19. Produced via immunoSEQ multiplex PCR; TCRdb's table is partial and in-frame only. The sample records around 280,000 clones, approximately 88% being singletons. Sequenced sample: PBMCs or T cells enriched from blood (not recorded which). The source is a woman aged 40 to 50 who had recovered from COVID-19.

The chain uses TRBV5-1 and TRBJ2-2; TRBD1 matches at 11 bases. The germline gives CDR1 SGHRS, CDR2 YFSETQ. With 2 bases clipped from V and 3 bases from J, the junction kept 3 bases outside the gene matches. CDR3 length: 16 residues. The CDR3 nucleotides read TGCGCCAGCAGCTTTGGGACAGGGGGATACACCGGGGAGCTGTTTTTT. Its protein product is CASSFGTGGYTGELFF.

This clone was counted once. The chain is built from TRBV18 and TRBJ2-5; 12 nucleotides agree with TRBD1. This CDR3 contains 14 residues. CDR1 is KGHSH, CDR2 LQKENI, per germline. After removal of 3 bases from V and 5 bases from J, the junction contained 1 base not matched to a gene. This chain's CDR3 is CASSPGQGAETQYF. The CDR3 nucleotides read TGTGCCAGCTCACCGGGACAGGGGGCTGAGACCCAGTACTTC.

The CDR3 DNA sequence: TGCGCCAGCAGCTTGGCAGCAGGGGTGAGGTATGGCTACACCTTC. Protein: CASSLAAGVRYGYTF. The rearrangement joins TRBV5-1 to TRBJ1-2; possibly TRBD1 for D (6 bases). The CDR3 runs 15 residues. Germline CDR1 is SGHRS and CDR2 is YFSETQ. Trimming took 0 bases from V and 5 from J, leaving 14 bases between them.

The chain employs TRBV9 and TRBJ1-5, with 9 bases that match TRBD1. This CDR3 region has 17 residues. Germline lookup yields CDR1 SGDLS and CDR2 YYNGEE. V shed 7 bases and J 2 bases; nucleotides not matched to a gene: 13. DNA for the CDR3: TGTGCCAGCCCGGGGACAGGGTCTGTTCTGGGCAATCAGCCCCAGCATTTT. Its translation: CASPGTGSVLGNQPQHF.

This clone has only one observation. The J gene is TRBJ1-1, the V gene TRBV7-3; no clear D. Trimming stripped 7 bases from V and 7 bases from J, with 7 bases between. This CDR3 region has 10 residues. CDR1 and CDR2 from the germline V gene are SGHTA and FQGTGA. CDR3 DNA sequence: TGTGCCAGCACATCAGTTGAAGCTTTCTTT. Translation gives CASTSVEAFF.

This rearrangement joins TRBV2 to TRBJ2-7, with 8 positions matching TRBD1. Trimming at V came to 7 bases and at J to 3 bases, leaving 8 bases not matched to a gene. Germline assignment: CDR1 SNHLY and CDR2 FYNNEI. The CDR3 extends over 14 amino acids. This CDR3 reads CASNLDRELYEQYF. The CDR3 nucleotides are TGTGCCAGCAACCTGGACAGGGAACTCTACGAGCAGTACTTC. Drawing the rest from reference TRBV2 and TRBJ2-7, the complete variable domain is EPEVTQTPSHQVTQMGQEVILRCVPISNHLYFYWYRQILGQKVEFLVSFYNNEISEKSEIFDDQFSVERPDGSNFTLKIRSTKLEDSAMYFCASNLDRELYEQYFGPGTRLTVT.

The rearrangement links TRBV7-2 to TRBJ1-3; TRBD1 is a possible D gene (6 bases). The germline gives CDR1 SGHTA, CDR2 FQGNSA. The CDR3 is 15 amino acids. V was clipped by 0 bases and J by 4 bases, with 10 bases between them. The CDR3 region is CASSLAPTGGNTIYF. As DNA, the CDR3 is TGTGCCAGCAGCTTAGCCCCGACAGGAGGAAACACCATATATTTT.

V usage is TRBV30 and J usage is TRBJ1-4; D is perhaps TRBD1 (5 bases). Trimming removed 2 bases from V and 10 bases from J, with 11 bases in between. Germline loops: CDR1 GTSNPN, CDR2 SVGIG (reference sequence). The CDR3 has 12 amino acids. Here the CDR3 DNA reads TGTGCCTGGAGTAATGGGGGGGGAAAACTGTTTTTT. Translated, it gives CAWSNGGGKLFF.

The gene calls are TRBV5-1 and TRBJ1-2; 7 bases fit TRBD1. The CDR3 runs 14 residues. CDR1 is SGHRS and CDR2 is YFSETQ in the germline V gene. V was clipped by 4 bases and J by 6 bases; unmatched bases: 9. This CDR3 is CASSPRRQGDGYTF. The CDR3 coding sequence is TGCGCCAGCAGCCCACGAAGACAGGGTGATGGCTACACCTTC.

V and J are TRBV6-5 and TRBJ1-3; 9 bases fit TRBD1. This CDR3 contains 16 residues. The V and J ends lost 2 bases and 2 bases, in that order; junction bases with no gene match: 4. Germline lookup yields CDR1 MNHEY and CDR2 SVGAGI. CDR3 protein: CASSYARTGAGNTIYF. Here the CDR3 DNA reads TGTGCCAGCAGTTACGCTCGGACAGGGGCTGGAAACACCATATATTTT.

The rearrangement joins TRBV25-1 to TRBJ1-2; weak D call: TRBD1 (6 bases). V was pared by 3 bases and J by 2 bases, with 10 bases between. CDR1 MGHDK and CDR2 SYGVNS come from the germline V gene. This CDR3 is built from 14 residues. The CDR3 region is CASSDSTGNYGYTF. Written as DNA, the CDR3 is TGTGCCAGCAGTGATTCGACAGGCAACTATGGCTACACCTTC.

This chain joins TRBV5-1 and TRBJ2-3; the D gene is possibly TRBD1 (5 bases). The germline V and J ends were trimmed by 0 bases and 4 bases, with 9 bases remaining between them. Germline V gene data show CDR1 as SGHRS and CDR2 as YFSETQ. The CDR3 loop spans 14 amino acids. Written as DNA, the CDR3 is TGCGCCAGCAGCTTGGTCCAGGGATCAGATACGCAGTATTTT. This encodes CASSLVQGSDTQYF.

The table lists this clone with a count of one. The rearrangement joins TRBV7-9 to TRBJ1-2, with TRBD1 matching over 9 bases. Germline V gene data show CDR1 as SEHNR and CDR2 as FQNEAQ (reference sequence). The CDR3 is 17 residues long. V dropped 2 bases and J dropped 4; count of bases not matched to a gene: 11. CDR3 DNA: TGTGCCAGCAGCTTAAATGATTACGGGACAGGGATCTATGGCTACACCTTC. Translated: CASSLNDYGTGIYGYTF.

The rearrangement uses TRBV19 and TRBJ2-1, with no clear D. From germline, CDR1 is LNHDA and CDR2 SQIVND (reference sequence). Trimming removed 7 bases at V and 3 bases at J, with 4 bases between. The CDR3 totals 11 residues. CDR3 nucleotide sequence: TGTGCCAGTAACAGCTACAATGAGCAGTTCTTC. This translates into CASNSYNEQFF.

The chain carries TRBV5-1 and TRBJ2-1; 9 nucleotides agree with TRBD2. CDR1 is SGHRS and CDR2 is YFSETQ in the germline V gene. This CDR3 is built from 15 residues. Trimming took 4 bases from V and 8 from J; bases not matched to a gene: 10. For the CDR3, the DNA is TGCGCCAGCAGCGGAACCGGGACTAGCCGCGATGAGCAGTTCTTC. Protein product: CASSGTGTSRDEQFF. Complete variable domain (other parts from reference TRBV5-1 and TRBJ2-1): KAGVTQTPRYLIKTRGQQVTLSCSPISGHRSVSWYQQTPGQGLQFLFEYFSETQRNKGNFPGRFSGRQFSNSRSEMNVSTLELGDSALYLCASSGTGTSRDEQFFGPGTRLTVL.

This clone was seen once. Additional DNA sequences in this sample encode the identical CDR3. This chain uses TRBV6-5 with TRBJ1-2; D ambiguous. Trimming stripped 6 bases from V and 0 bases from J, with 8 bases between. From germline, CDR1 is MNHEY and CDR2 SVGAGI. The CDR3 spans 13 residues. In DNA, the CDR3 is TGTGCCAGCAGAGCGGGAGCTAACTATGGCTACACCTTC. This sequence encodes CASRAGANYGYTF.

As concerns this clone: Other DNA sequences from this sample encode an identical CDR3 as well. The CDR3 is CASSSGTGQETQYF. As DNA, the CDR3 is TGTGCCAGCAGCTCCGGGACAGGGCAAGAGACCCAGTACTTC. V gene TRBV5-4 combines with J gene TRBJ2-5; 9 bases match TRBD1. Germline V lookup: CDR1 SGHNT, CDR2 YYREEE (reference sequence). V lost 3 bases, J lost 2 bases, and 2 bases stayed unmatched. The CDR3 is 14 residues long.